This TCR beta chain was recorded in a study of blood T cell repertoires in COVID-19. The overall study: The origin of the acute and convalescent COVID-19 samples was the United States, Italy and Spain. Nucleic acid was either cDNA or gDNA, and it came from T cells, B-cell-depleted T cells, or PBMCs.

TCRdb's table, derived via immunoSEQ multiplex PCR, lists solely in-frame clones and lacks some. The sample gives 70,000 or so clones, roughly 85% of which show up once; around 3.2% is in the top ten. V was trimmed by 5 bases and J by 8 bases, leaving 14 bases between them. Germline assignment: CDR1 SQVTM and CDR2 ANQGSEA. This CDR3 has 12 residues. The sample consisted of peripheral blood. The sequence derives from an elderly man with acute or convalescent COVID-19. The V call is TRBV29-1, the J call TRBJ2-3; the D gene is possibly TRBD2 (6 bases). CDR3 sequence (DNA): TGCAGCGTTCAGCCAAAGGGAGGTACGCAGTATTTT. Protein: CSVQPKGGTQYF.